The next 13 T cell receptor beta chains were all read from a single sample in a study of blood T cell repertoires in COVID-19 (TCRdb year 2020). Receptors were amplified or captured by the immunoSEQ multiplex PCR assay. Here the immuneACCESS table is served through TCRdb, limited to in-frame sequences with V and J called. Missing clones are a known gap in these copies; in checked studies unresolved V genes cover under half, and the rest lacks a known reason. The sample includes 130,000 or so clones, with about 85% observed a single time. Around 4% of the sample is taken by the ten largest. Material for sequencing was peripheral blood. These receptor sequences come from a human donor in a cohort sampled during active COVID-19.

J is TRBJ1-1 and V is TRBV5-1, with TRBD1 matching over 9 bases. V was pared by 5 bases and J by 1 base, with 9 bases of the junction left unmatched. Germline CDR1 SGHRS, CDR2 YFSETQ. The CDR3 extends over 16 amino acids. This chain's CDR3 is CASRKQGALGNTEAFF. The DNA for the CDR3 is TGCGCCAGCAGAAAACAGGGGGCCCTAGGGAACACTGAAGCTTTCTTT.

This CDR3 is CASSILQGKNTEAFF. The CDR3 DNA is TGTGCCAGCAGCATACTACAGGGGAAGAACACTGAAGCTTTCTTT. The gene calls are TRBV7-9 and TRBJ1-1; 7 nucleotides agree with TRBD1. The CDR3 covers 15 residues. Germline CDR1 and CDR2: SEHNR and FQNEAQ (reference sequence). V was pared by 5 bases and J by 1 base, with 7 bases of the junction left unmatched.

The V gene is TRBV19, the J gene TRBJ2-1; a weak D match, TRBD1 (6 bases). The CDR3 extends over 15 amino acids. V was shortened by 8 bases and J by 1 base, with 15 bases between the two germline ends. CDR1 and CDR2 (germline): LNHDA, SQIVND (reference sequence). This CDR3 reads CASRPDRSSYNEQFF. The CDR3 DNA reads TGTGCCAGTCGCCCGGACAGAAGTTCCTACAATGAGCAGTTCTTC.

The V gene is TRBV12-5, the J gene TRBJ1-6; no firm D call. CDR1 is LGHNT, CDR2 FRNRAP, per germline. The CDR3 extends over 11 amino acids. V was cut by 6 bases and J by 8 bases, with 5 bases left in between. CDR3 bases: TGTGCTAGTGGACACGATTCACCCCTCCACTTT. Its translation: CASGHDSPLHF.

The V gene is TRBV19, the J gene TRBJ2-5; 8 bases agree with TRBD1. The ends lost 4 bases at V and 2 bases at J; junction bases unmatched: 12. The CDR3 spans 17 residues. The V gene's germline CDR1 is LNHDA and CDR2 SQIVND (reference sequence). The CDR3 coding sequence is TGTGCCAGTAGTAGGGGGACAGGTGTCTCGACGCAAGAGACCCAGTACTTC. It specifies CASSRGTGVSTQETQYF.

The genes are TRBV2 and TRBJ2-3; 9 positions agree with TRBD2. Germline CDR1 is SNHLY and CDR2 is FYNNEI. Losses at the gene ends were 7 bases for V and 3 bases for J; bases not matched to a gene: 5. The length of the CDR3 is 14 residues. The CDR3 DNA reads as TGTGCCAGCACAAAGCGGGAGGTGACAGATACGCAGTATTTT. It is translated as CASTKREVTDTQYF.

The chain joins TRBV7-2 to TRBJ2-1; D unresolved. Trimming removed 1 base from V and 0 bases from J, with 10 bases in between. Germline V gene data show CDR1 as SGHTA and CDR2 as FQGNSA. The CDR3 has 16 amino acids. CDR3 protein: CASSLDSSGSYNEQFF. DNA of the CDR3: TGTGCCAGCAGCTTAGACTCCTCGGGCTCCTACAATGAGCAGTTCTTC.

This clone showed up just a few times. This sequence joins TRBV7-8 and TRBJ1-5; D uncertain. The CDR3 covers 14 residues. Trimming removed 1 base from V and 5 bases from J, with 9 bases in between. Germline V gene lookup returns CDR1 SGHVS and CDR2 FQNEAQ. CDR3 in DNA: TGTGCCAGCAGCTTAGTTGCGCGGGATCAGCCCCAGCATTTT. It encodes CASSLVARDQPQHF.

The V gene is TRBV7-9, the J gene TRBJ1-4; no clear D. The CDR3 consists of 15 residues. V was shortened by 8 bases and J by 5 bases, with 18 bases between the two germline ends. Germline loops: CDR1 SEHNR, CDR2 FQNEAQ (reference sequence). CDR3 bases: TGTGCCAGCGCCCATGGCGGGCAGCTGAATGAAAAACTGTTTTTT. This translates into CASAHGGQLNEKLFF.

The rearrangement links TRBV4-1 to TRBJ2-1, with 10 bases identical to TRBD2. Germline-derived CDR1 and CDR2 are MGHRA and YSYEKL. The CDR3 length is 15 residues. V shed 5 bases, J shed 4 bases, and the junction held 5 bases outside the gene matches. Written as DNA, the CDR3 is TGCGCCAGCAGCTCCACTAGCGGGAATTACAATGAGCAGTTCTTC. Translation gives CASSSTSGNYNEQFF.

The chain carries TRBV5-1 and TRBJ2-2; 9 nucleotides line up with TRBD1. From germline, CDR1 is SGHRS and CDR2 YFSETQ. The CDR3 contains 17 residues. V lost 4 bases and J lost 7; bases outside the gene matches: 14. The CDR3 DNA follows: TGCGCCAGCAGCCTATTTGGCGGGACAGGGTTTAACGGGGAGCTGTTTTTT. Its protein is CASSLFGGTGFNGELFF.

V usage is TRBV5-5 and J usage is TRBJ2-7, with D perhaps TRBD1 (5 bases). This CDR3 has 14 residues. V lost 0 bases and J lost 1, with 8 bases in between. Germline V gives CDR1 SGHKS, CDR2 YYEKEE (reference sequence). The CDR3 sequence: CASSLGTRSYEQYV. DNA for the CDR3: TGTGCCAGCAGCTTGGGGACACGGTCCTACGAGCAGTACGTC.

CDR3 nucleotides: TGTGCCAGCAGCGTAGTTGCTTCAGGGGGCGAAAAGTATTCACCCCTCCACTTT. Translation: CASSVVASGGEKYSPLHF. The genes are TRBV9 and TRBJ1-6; 8 nucleotides align to TRBD1. V lost 0 bases and J lost 8; bases outside the gene matches: 13. The CDR3 spans 18 residues. Germline CDR1 SGDLS, CDR2 YYNGEE.